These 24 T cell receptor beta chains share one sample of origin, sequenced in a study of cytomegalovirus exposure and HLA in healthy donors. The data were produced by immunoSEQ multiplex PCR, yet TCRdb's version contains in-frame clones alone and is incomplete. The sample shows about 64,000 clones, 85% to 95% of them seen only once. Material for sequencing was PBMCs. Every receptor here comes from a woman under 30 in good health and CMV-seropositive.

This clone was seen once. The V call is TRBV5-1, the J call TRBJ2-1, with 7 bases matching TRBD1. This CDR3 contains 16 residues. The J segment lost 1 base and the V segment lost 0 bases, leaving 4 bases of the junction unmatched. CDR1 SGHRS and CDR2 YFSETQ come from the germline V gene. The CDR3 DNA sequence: TGCGCCAGCAGCTTGGGACAGGGCCCTTCCTACAATGAGCAGTTCTTC. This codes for CASSLGQGPSYNEQFF.

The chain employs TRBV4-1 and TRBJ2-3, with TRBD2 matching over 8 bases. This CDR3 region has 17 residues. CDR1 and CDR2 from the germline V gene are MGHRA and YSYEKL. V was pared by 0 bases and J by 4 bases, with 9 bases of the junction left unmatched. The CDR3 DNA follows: TGCGCCAGCAGCCAAGATTATTCGGGGGGGCCCCCAGATACGCAGTATTTT. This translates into CASSQDYSGGPPDTQYF.

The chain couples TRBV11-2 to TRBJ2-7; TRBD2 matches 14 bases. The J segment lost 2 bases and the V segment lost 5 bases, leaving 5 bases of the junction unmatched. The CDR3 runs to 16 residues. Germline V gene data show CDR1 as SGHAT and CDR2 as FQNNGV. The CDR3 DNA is TGTGCCAGCAGCCTTTGGACTAGCGGGAGGACCTACGAGCAGTACTTC. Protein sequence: CASSLWTSGRTYEQYF.

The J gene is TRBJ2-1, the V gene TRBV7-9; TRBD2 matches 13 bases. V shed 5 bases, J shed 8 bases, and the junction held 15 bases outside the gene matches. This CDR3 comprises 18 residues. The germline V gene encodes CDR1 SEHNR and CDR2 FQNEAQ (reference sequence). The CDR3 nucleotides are TGTGCCAGCAGCGAGAGGACTAGCGGGGGAACATTTTCAGATGAGCAGTTCTTC. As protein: CASSERTSGGTFSDEQFF.

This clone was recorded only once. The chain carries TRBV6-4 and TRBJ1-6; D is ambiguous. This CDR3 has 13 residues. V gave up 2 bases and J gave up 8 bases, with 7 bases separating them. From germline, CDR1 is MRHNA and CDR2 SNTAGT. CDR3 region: CASSDREDSPLHF. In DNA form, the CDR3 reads TGTGCCAGCAGTGACAGGGAGGATTCACCCCTCCACTTT.

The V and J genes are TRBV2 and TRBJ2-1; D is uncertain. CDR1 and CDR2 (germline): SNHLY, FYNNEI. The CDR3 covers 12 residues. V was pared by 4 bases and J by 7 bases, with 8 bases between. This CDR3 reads CASSVVRNEQFF. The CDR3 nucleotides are TGTGCCAGCAGTGTTGTGAGGAATGAGCAGTTCTTC.

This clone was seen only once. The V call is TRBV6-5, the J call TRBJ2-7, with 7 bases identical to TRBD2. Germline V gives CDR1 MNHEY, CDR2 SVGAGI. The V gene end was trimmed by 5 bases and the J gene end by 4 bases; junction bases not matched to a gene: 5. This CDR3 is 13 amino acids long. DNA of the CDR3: TGTGCCAGCAGTCCCACCGGGGGGTACGAGCAGTACTTC. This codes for CASSPTGGYEQYF.

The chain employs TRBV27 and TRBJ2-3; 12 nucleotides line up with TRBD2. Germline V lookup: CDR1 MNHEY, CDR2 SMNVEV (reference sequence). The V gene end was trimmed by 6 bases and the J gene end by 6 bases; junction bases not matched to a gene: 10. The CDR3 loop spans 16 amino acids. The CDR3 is CASSPIGLAGTDTQYF. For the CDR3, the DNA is TGTGCCAGCAGCCCGATTGGACTAGCGGGAACTGATACGCAGTATTTT.

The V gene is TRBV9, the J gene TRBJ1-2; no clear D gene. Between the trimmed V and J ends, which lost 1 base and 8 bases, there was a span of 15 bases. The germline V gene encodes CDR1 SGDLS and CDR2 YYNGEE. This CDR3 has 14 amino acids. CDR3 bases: TGTGCCAGCAGCGTAACTGGATTTCCTAGGGGCTACACCTTC. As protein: CASSVTGFPRGYTF.

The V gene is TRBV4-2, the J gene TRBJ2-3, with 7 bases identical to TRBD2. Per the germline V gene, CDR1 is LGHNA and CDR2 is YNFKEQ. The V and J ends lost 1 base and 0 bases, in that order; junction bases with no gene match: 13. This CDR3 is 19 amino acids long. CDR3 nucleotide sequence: TGTGCCAGCAGCCAAGGGGCGGGGGTCACGACAGTTAGCACAGATACGCAGTATTTT. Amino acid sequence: CASSQGAGVTTVSTDTQYF.

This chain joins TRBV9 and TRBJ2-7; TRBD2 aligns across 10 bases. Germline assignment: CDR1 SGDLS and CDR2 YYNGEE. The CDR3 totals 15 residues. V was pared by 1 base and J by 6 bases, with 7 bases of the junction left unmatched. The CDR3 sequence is CASSVSSGRVSEQYF. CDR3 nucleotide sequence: TGTGCCAGCAGCGTATCGAGCGGGAGGGTGTCCGAGCAGTACTTC. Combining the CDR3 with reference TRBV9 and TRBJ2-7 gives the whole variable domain DSGVTQTPKHLITATGQRVTLRCSPRSGDLSVYWYQQSLDQGLQFLIQYYNGEERAKGNILERFSAQQFPDLHSELNLSSLELGDSALYFCASSVSSGRVSEQYFGPGTRLTVT.

The CDR3 loop reads CASSDSRRSPLHF. The CDR3 region has the DNA TGTGCCAGTTCGGACAGTCGAAGGTCACCCCTCCACTTT. This chain joins TRBV19 and TRBJ1-6, with D possibly being TRBD1 (6 bases). The V gene lost 8 bases and the J gene lost 10 bases, with 15 bases spanning the gap. This CDR3 region has 13 residues. CDR1 and CDR2 from the germline V gene are LNHDA and SQIVND (reference sequence).

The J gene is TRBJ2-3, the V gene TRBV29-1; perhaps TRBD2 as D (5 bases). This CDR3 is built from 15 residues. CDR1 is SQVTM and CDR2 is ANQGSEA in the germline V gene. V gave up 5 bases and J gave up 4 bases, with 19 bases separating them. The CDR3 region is CSVLTTRGFADTQYF. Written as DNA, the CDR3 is TGCAGCGTTCTCACAACTCGGGGTTTCGCAGATACGCAGTATTTT.

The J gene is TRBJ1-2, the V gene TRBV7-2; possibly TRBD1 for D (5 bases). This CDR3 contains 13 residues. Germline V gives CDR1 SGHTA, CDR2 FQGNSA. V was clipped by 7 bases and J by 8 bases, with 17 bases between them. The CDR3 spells CASTPPGAYGYTF. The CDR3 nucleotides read TGTGCCAGCACCCCCCCTGGGGCATACGGCTACACCTTC.

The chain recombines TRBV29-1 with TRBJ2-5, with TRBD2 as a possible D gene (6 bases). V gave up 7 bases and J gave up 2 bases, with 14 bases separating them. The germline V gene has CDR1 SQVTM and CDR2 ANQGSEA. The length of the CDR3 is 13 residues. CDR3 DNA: TGCAGCGGCCGGGGGTTGGGGCAAGAGACCCAGTACTTC. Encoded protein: CSGRGLGQETQYF.

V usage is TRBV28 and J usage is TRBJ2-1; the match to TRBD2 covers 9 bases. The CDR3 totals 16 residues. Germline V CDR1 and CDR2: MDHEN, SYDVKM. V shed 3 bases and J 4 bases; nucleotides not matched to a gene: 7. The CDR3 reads CASSLLREGPYNEQFF. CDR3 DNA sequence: TGTGCCAGCAGTTTGTTGCGGGAGGGCCCGTACAATGAGCAGTTCTTC.

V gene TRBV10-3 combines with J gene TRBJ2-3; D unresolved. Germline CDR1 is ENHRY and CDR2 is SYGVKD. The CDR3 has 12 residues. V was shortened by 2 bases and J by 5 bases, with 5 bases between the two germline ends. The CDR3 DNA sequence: TGTGCCATCAGTGAGGGGCGAGATACGCAGTATTTT. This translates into CAISEGRDTQYF.

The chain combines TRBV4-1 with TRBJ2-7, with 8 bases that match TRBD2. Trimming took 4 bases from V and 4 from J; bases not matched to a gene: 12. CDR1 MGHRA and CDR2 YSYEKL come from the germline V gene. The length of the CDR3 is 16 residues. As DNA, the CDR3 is TGCGCCAGCAGCCCCCGTGGGACTAGGTCCTTTTACGAGCAGTACTTC. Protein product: CASSPRGTRSFYEQYF.

This chain's CDR3 is CASSLTSGILDTQYF. In DNA form, the CDR3 reads TGTGCCAGCAGCTTAACTAGCGGGATCTTAGATACGCAGTATTTT. The V call is TRBV7-9, the J call TRBJ2-3, with 10 bases identical to TRBD2. V shed 2 bases, J shed 5 bases, and the junction held 4 bases outside the gene matches. CDR1 SEHNR and CDR2 FQNEAQ come from the germline V gene (reference sequence). The CDR3 has 15 amino acids.

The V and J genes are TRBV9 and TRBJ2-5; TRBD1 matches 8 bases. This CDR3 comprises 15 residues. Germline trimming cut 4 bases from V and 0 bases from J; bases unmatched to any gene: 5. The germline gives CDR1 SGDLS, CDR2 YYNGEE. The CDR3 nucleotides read TGTGCCAGCAGCCCTCGGACAGGGTACCAAGAGACCCAGTACTTC. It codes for CASSPRTGYQETQYF. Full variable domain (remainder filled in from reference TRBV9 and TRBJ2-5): DSGVTQTPKHLITATGQRVTLRCSPRSGDLSVYWYQQSLDQGLQFLIQYYNGEERAKGNILERFSAQQFPDLHSELNLSSLELGDSALYFCASSPRTGYQETQYFGPGTRLLVL.

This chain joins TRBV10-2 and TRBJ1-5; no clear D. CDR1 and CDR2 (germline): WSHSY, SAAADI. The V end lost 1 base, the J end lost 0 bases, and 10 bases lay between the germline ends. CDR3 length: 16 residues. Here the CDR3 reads CASSELTVNSNQPQHF. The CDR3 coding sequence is TGCGCCAGCAGTGAGTTAACAGTTAATAGCAATCAGCCCCAGCATTTT.

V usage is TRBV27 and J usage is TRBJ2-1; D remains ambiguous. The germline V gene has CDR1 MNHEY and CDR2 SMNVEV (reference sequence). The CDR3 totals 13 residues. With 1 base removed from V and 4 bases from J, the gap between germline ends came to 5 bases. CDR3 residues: CASSLLMYNEQFF. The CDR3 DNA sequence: TGTGCCAGCAGTTTATTAATGTACAATGAGCAGTTCTTC.

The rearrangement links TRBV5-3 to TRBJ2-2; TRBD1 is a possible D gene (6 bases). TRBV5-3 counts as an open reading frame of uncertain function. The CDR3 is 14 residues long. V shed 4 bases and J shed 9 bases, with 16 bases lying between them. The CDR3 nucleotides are TGTGCCAGAAGCCCCAGGGGCCAGGGGAGGGAGCTGTTTTTT. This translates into CARSPRGQGRELFF.

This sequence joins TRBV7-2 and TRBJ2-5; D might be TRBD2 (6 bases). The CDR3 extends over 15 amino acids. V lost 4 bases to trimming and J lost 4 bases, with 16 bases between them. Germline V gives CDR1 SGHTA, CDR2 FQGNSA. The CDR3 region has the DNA TGTGCCAGCAGCTCCCGTCCGGGACTGGGAGAGACCCAGTACTTC. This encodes CASSSRPGLGETQYF. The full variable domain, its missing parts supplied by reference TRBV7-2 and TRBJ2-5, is GAGVSQSPSNKVTEKGKDVELRCDPISGHTALYWYRQSLGQGLEFLIYFQGNSAPDKSGLPSDRFSAERTGGSVSTLTIQRTQQEDSAVYLCASSSRPGLGETQYFGPGTRLLVL.